The 32 T cell receptor beta chains given below trace back to one sample, sequenced in a study of T cells in Graves' hyperthyroidism and ophthalmopathy. RNA transcripts provided the source from which TCR beta CDR3 regions were amplified. The study used the HTBI primer set for a first-round RT-PCR of the TCR CDR3. TCRdb used MiXCR to reprocess the multiplex PCR reads, holding one entry per CDR3 protein. The sample carries a few hundred thousand distinct CDR3 sequences, approximately 15% recorded once. The sample consisted of blood. The receptors come from a woman in her twenties or thirties with Graves' hyperthyroidism that later progressed to Graves' ophthalmopathy.

This clonotype has at least ten counts. The gene calls are TRBV30 and TRBJ1-3; TRBD1 agrees at 9 bases. The CDR3 consists of 14 residues. Germline lookup yields CDR1 GTSNPN and CDR2 SVGIG (reference sequence). Trimming cost V 3 bases and J 6 bases; bases outside gene matches: 6. The CDR3 reads CAWSPGTGKNTIYF. In DNA form, the CDR3 reads TGTGCCTGGAGCCCCGGGACAGGGAAAAACACCATATATTTT.

The chain combines TRBV20-1 with TRBJ2-7, with D unresolved. The CDR3 extends over 14 amino acids. V was clipped by 5 bases and J by 1 base, with 15 bases between them. Germline values: CDR1 DFQATT, CDR2 SNEGSKA (reference sequence). The CDR3 DNA is TGCAGTGCTCCGACCTGGGCGGAATCCTACGAGCAGTACTTC. Translating it yields CSAPTWAESYEQYF.

This chain links TRBV5-1 with TRBJ2-2; tentative D call: TRBD1 (6 bases). This CDR3 contains 15 residues. Trimming left V 5 bases short and J 6 bases short, with 17 bases between. Germline assignment: CDR1 SGHRS and CDR2 YFSETQ. The CDR3 loop reads CASSPTQGCSGELFF. CDR3 bases: TGCGCCAGCAGTCCGACACAGGGTTGTTCCGGGGAGCTGTTTTTT.

This clonotype showed up just a few times. The chain's CDR3 is CSARERSVTGYNYGYTF. The CDR3 DNA sequence: TGCAGTGCTAGAGAACGTTCAGTTACGGGCTATAACTATGGCTACACCTTC. J is TRBJ1-2 and V is TRBV20-1; D is ambiguous. V lost 0 bases to trimming and J lost 1 base, with 18 bases between them. This CDR3 comprises 17 residues. Germline-derived CDR1 and CDR2 are DFQATT and SNEGSKA (reference sequence).

On this clonotype itself: Given a much more abundant clone one base away, this may be a read error. DNA for the CDR3: TGCGCCAGCAGCTCGCACCCCACGGGGGAGACCCAGTACTTC. This codes for CASSSHPTGETQYF. The rearrangement joins TRBV5-1 to TRBJ2-5; a possible D gene is TRBD2 (5 bases). The V and J ends lost 3 bases and 5 bases respectively, with 14 bases between them. Looked up from germline, CDR1 is SGHRS and CDR2 is YFSETQ. The CDR3 contains 14 residues.

This clonotype was seen repeatedly, ten times or more. J is TRBJ2-1 and V is TRBV24-1; D gene unclear. The CDR3 has 13 amino acids. The germline V and J ends were trimmed by 9 bases and 5 bases, with 13 bases remaining between them. CDR1 is KGHDR, CDR2 SFDVKD, per germline. The CDR3 DNA reads as TGTGCCACCGCAGGCGGCTCGAACAATGAGCAGTTCTTC. Protein: CATAGGSNNEQFF.

This chain joins TRBV5-5 and TRBJ1-5; D uncertain. The V end lost 2 bases, the J end lost 3 bases, and 9 bases lay between the germline ends. This CDR3 is built from 14 residues. Germline V gene lookup returns CDR1 SGHKS and CDR2 YYEKEE (reference sequence). CDR3 sequence: CASSFLSVNQPQHF. The CDR3 region has the DNA TGTGCCAGCAGCTTTTTGTCCGTCAATCAGCCCCAGCATTTT.

Many counts were recorded for this clonotype. The chain combines TRBV20-1 with TRBJ2-3; the D is unclear. The CDR3 runs to 12 residues. V gave up 7 bases and J gave up 0 bases, with 8 bases separating them. Germline values: CDR1 DFQATT, CDR2 SNEGSKA (reference sequence). In DNA, the CDR3 is TGCAGTGGATTTGAGAGCACAGATACGCAGTATTTT. It is translated as CSGFESTDTQYF.

This clonotype was observed a few times. The chain links TRBV6-2 or TRBV6-3 to TRBJ2-7, with 7 bases identical to TRBD2. The CDR3 covers 13 residues. Germline V lookup: CDR1 MNHEY, CDR2 SVGEGT. The ends lost 4 bases at V and 3 bases at J; junction bases unmatched: 3. CDR3 amino acids: CASSLTSDYEQYF. CDR3 coding DNA: TGTGCCAGCAGTTTAACTAGCGACTACGAGCAGTACTTC.

This clonotype showed up just a few times. This rearrangement joins TRBV11-2 to TRBJ2-7; D perhaps matches TRBD1 (5 bases). Trimming cost V 5 bases and J 4 bases, with 21 bases left between them. Germline loops: CDR1 SGHAT, CDR2 FQNNGV. The CDR3 totals 16 residues. CDR3 amino acids: CASSQDWQGTRYEQYF. CDR3 in DNA: TGTGCCAGCAGCCAAGATTGGCAGGGAACGCGGTACGAGCAGTACTTC.

In its sample, this clonotype was seen many times. The CDR3 coding sequence is TGCAGCGTTGGTTTGCGACTAGCGGACAATGAGCAGTTCTTC. It is translated as CSVGLRLADNEQFF. This sequence joins TRBV29-1 and TRBJ2-1, with 9 bases identical to TRBD2. The germline CDR1 and CDR2 sequences are SQVTM and ANQGSEA. The V segment lost 4 bases and the J segment 5 bases; nucleotides outside the gene matches: 6. The CDR3 sequence is 14 residues long.

The table lists this clonotype with many counts. The chain links TRBV12-3 or TRBV12-4 to TRBJ2-5; 7 nucleotides match TRBD1. With 5 bases clipped from V and 3 bases from J, the junction kept 9 bases outside the gene matches. The CDR3 extends over 15 amino acids. CDR3 loop: CASSRSFGQEETQYF. The DNA of the CDR3 is TGTGCCAGCAGTCGCTCCTTCGGACAGGAAGAGACCCAGTACTTC.

This clonotype was counted at least ten times. The J gene is TRBJ1-2, the V gene TRBV28; the D is unclear. Trimming took off 6 bases at V and 0 bases at J, with 8 bases between the two ends. Germline V gene data show CDR1 as MDHEN and CDR2 as SYDVKM. CDR3 length: 13 residues. The CDR3 loop is CASRPNANYGYTF. The CDR3 DNA reads TGTGCCAGCAGACCAAACGCTAACTATGGCTACACCTTC.

This chain links TRBV12-5 with TRBJ2-3; TRBD2 agrees at 7 bases. This CDR3 is 13 amino acids long. V dropped 7 bases and J dropped 5; count of bases not matched to a gene: 6. Germline CDR1 and CDR2: LGHNT and FRNRAP. The CDR3 is CASVGEGQDTQYF. CDR3 bases: TGTGCTAGTGTGGGGGAGGGCCAAGATACGCAGTATTTT.

This clonotype has only one observation. Possible read error: a much larger clone is one base away. The genes are TRBV20-1 and TRBJ2-1; 13 bases are a match to TRBD2. Matching the DNA end better, TRBJ2-7 makes the J call doubtful. The germline gives CDR1 DFQATT, CDR2 SNEGSKA (reference sequence). The CDR3 is made up of 14 amino acids. The CDR3 sequence: CSAAGLAGYNEQYF. In DNA form, the CDR3 reads TGCAGTGCGGCGGGACTAGCGGGATACAATGAGCAGTACTTC.

The gene calls are TRBV15 and TRBJ2-1, with 11 nucleotides matching TRBD2. This CDR3 spans 16 amino acids. The V segment lost 3 bases and the J segment 6 bases; nucleotides outside the gene matches: 7. From germline, CDR1 is LNHNV and CDR2 YYDKDF (reference sequence). The CDR3 coding sequence is TGTGCCACCAGCAGGAAAACTAGCGGGAGTTTCAATGAGCAGTTCTTC. It is translated as CATSRKTSGSFNEQFF.

Ten or more counts support this clonotype. The chain carries TRBV12-3 or TRBV12-4 and TRBJ2-7; D unclear. CDR3 length: 14 amino acids. The ends were cut back, 8 bases at V and 5 bases at J, with 19 bases in the middle. CDR3 protein: CASSQSLADNEQYF. The CDR3 bases are TGTGCCAGCTCCCAAAGCTTGGCCGATAACGAGCAGTACTTC.

In this sample, this clonotype turned up many times. This chain uses TRBV10-3 with TRBJ2-5; 12 bases are a match to TRBD2. The CDR3 spans 14 residues. Germline V gene data show CDR1 as ENHRY and CDR2 as SYGVKD. V trimming: 8 bases; J trimming: 3 bases; junction bases outside the gene matches: 4. The CDR3 region is CAIGGLAGKETQYF. CDR3 DNA sequence: TGTGCCATCGGCGGACTAGCGGGAAAAGAGACCCAGTACTTC.

In its sample, this clonotype was seen many times. The genes are TRBV6-1 and TRBJ2-3, with unresolved D. The V end was cut by 6 bases, the J end by 0 bases, with 19 bases between. CDR1 is MNHNS, CDR2 SASEGT, per germline. The CDR3 sequence is 17 residues long. The CDR3 loop is CASSFQGPESSTDTQYF. CDR3 bases: TGTGCCAGCAGCTTCCAAGGGCCAGAGTCTAGCACAGATACGCAGTATTTT.

This clonotype has a count of ten or more. V gene TRBV6-2 or TRBV6-3 combines with J gene TRBJ1-3; D remains ambiguous. CDR3 length equals 20 residues. Trimming stripped 7 bases from V and 1 base from J, with 29 bases between. Germline values: CDR1 MNHEY, CDR2 SVGEGT. CDR3 in DNA: TGTGCCAGCATCCAACCTATCCCCGGAGGGCCGGCCAGATCTGGAAACACCATATATTTT. Its translation: CASIQPIPGGPARSGNTIYF.

This clonotype was recorded only once. The chain combines TRBV6-5 with TRBJ2-7, with 11 bases identical to TRBD2. The CDR3 extends over 15 amino acids. In germline, CDR1 is MNHEY, CDR2 SVGAGI. The J segment lost 6 bases and the V segment lost 5 bases, leaving 9 bases of the junction unmatched. CDR3 protein: CASSTRLAGSFEQYF. In DNA form, the CDR3 reads TGTGCCAGCAGTACCCGACTAGCGGGAAGTTTCGAGCAGTACTTC.

Many counts were recorded for this clonotype. The J gene is TRBJ2-5, the V gene TRBV12-3 or TRBV12-4; no clear D gene. CDR3 length equals 14 residues. V gave up 2 bases and J gave up 5 bases, with 12 bases separating them. DNA of the CDR3: TGTGCCAGCAGTTTAAACAACGGGCGGGAGACCCAGTACTTC. Its protein product is CASSLNNGRETQYF.

This clonotype has a count of ten or more. The CDR3 region has the DNA TGTGCCAGCAGTTTATCGTGGACAGAGAATTCACCCCTCCACTTT. It is translated as CASSLSWTENSPLHF. This sequence joins TRBV27 and TRBJ1-6, with D maybe TRBD1 (6 bases). CDR1 is MNHEY, CDR2 SMNVEV, per germline (reference sequence). Trimming removed 0 bases from V and 7 bases from J, with 10 bases in between. The CDR3 contains 15 residues.

The chain carries TRBV5-6 and TRBJ2-1; no clear D. Trimming removed 0 bases from V and 6 bases from J, with 10 bases in between. The CDR3 loop spans 14 amino acids. Germline V gene data show CDR1 as SGHDT and CDR2 as YYEEEE. CDR3 sequence: CASSLGGLTNEQFF. In nucleotides, the CDR3 is TGTGCCAGCAGCTTGGGGGGTTTGACCAATGAGCAGTTCTTC.

Ten or more counts support this clonotype. The CDR3 here is CASSPRLAGGPTDTQYF. CDR3 nucleotide sequence: TGTGCCAGCAGCCCACGACTAGCGGGAGGACCCACAGATACGCAGTATTTT. The V gene is TRBV3-1, the J gene TRBJ2-3, with 13 bases matching TRBD2. CDR3 length equals 17 residues. CDR1 LGHDT and CDR2 YNNKEL come from the germline V gene (reference sequence). Trimming at V came to 4 bases and at J to 2 bases, leaving 6 bases not matched to a gene.

This clonotype came up many times. One end of the junction fails to match germline, which may point to a read error. J is TRBJ2-6 and V is TRBV27; D remains ambiguous. CDR3 length: 13 residues. Germline lookup yields CDR1 MNHEY and CDR2 SMNVEV (reference sequence). The CDR3 loop is CASSSSGANVLTF. The CDR3 DNA sequence: TGCGCCAGCAGCTCGTCTGGGGCCAACGTCCTGACTTTC.

Concerning this clonotype itself: A much larger clone lies a single base off, so this may be a read error. No conserved phenylalanine or tryptophan is present at the end of the CDR3, so a read error is the likely explanation. CDR3 region: CASSSLGGGTYEQYL. The CDR3 DNA is TGTGCCAGCAGTAGTCTGGGAGGTGGTACCTACGAGCAGTACCTC. The J gene is TRBJ2-7, the V gene TRBV28; D may be TRBD2 (6 bases). The CDR3 is 15 amino acids. CDR1 is MDHEN and CDR2 is SYDVKM in the germline V gene. Trimming removed 5 bases from V and 2 bases from J, with 16 bases in between.

Only a few counts were recorded for this clonotype. A much larger clone differs by one base, so this may be a read error. The chain uses TRBV18 and TRBJ1-2; D remains ambiguous. V dropped 5 bases and J dropped 3 bases, with 16 bases sitting between them. Germline CDR1 reads KGHSH; CDR2 reads LQKENI. The CDR3 consists of 15 residues. The chain's CDR3 is CASSSRRTPYYGYTF. CDR3 DNA sequence: TGTGCCAGCTCATCGAGGAGGACCCCATACTATGGCTACACCTTC.

This clonotype was seen a handful of times. The chain has TRBV7-9 and TRBJ2-7, with D possibly matching TRBD1 (5 bases). Germline CDR1 SEHNR, CDR2 FQNEAQ (reference sequence). The length of the CDR3 is 12 residues. V dropped 1 base and J dropped 6 bases, with 7 bases sitting between them. CDR3 nucleotides: TGTGCCAGCAGCTTAGAAGGGGCCGAGCAGTACTTC. Its translation is CASSLEGAEQYF. Using reference TRBV7-9 and TRBJ2-7 for the parts outside the CDR3, the full variable domain is DTGVSQNPRHKITKRGQNVTFRCDPISEHNRLYWYRQTLGQGPEFLTYFQNEAQLEKSRLLSDRFSAERPKGSFSTLEIQRTEQGDSAMYLCASSLEGAEQYFGPGTRLTVT.

In its sample, this clonotype was seen many times. This rearrangement joins TRBV30 to TRBJ2-5, with TRBD2 matching 9 bases. Per the germline V gene, CDR1 is GTSNPN and CDR2 is SVGIG (reference sequence). The V gene end was trimmed by 5 bases and the J gene end by 5 bases; junction bases not matched to a gene: 12. This CDR3 has 15 residues. CDR3 coding DNA: TGTGCCTGGGAGGGGGGTAGCGGGAGTAGGGAGACCCAGTACTTC. This codes for CAWEGGSGSRETQYF.

This clonotype was observed a handful of times. The chain employs TRBV20-1 and TRBJ1-5; 7 nucleotides line up with TRBD1. Germline trimming cut 6 bases from V and 3 bases from J; bases unmatched to any gene: 8. This CDR3 region has 14 residues. Per the germline V gene, CDR1 is DFQATT and CDR2 is SNEGSKA (reference sequence). The CDR3 here is CSARPGQHNQPQHF. CDR3 in DNA: TGCAGTGCGAGGCCGGGACAGCACAATCAGCCCCAGCATTTT.

This clonotype has ten or more counts. The V call is TRBV2, the J call TRBJ1-2, with D unresolved. Trimming left V 7 bases short and J 7 bases short, with 19 bases between. The CDR3 totals 14 residues. Germline lookup yields CDR1 SNHLY and CDR2 FYNNEI. The CDR3 loop reads CASMRRGGNRGYTF. The DNA for the CDR3 is TGTGCCAGCATGAGAAGAGGAGGGAACCGTGGCTACACCTTC.